One sample yielded the 25 T cell receptor beta chains listed below, sequenced in a study of blood T cell repertoires in COVID-19 (dated by TCRdb to 2020 to 2022). The library was made by the immunoSEQ multiplex PCR assay. TCRdb mirrors the immuneACCESS table, restricted to in-frame sequences. Some clones are absent from its copies; in checked studies, under half trace to an unresolved V gene, and the reason for the others is unknown. The sample data list more than 350,000 clones, and 87% of these were observed just once. The ten biggest clones cover about 10% of the sample. Sequencing was performed on peripheral blood. The receptor source for this set is a woman aged 25-40 years with COVID-19, enrolled during active disease.

V is TRBV20-1 and J is TRBJ1-2; the D gene is possibly TRBD1 (5 bases). The germline V and J ends were trimmed by 3 bases and 4 bases, with 12 bases remaining between them. The CDR3 totals 13 residues. Germline V gene data show CDR1 as DFQATT and CDR2 as SNEGSKA (reference sequence). The CDR3 region is CSASQGLGYGYTF. The CDR3 nucleotides are TGCAGTGCTAGTCAGGGATTAGGCTATGGCTACACCTTC.

This chain uses TRBV12-1 with TRBJ1-5; TRBD1 is the table's D call and was not checked against the DNA. TRBV12-1 is a listed pseudogene. CDR3 size: 14 residues. The CDR3 DNA sequence: TGTGCCAGCAGCTTGGGACACATCAATCAGCCCCAGCATTTT. As protein: CASSLGHINQPQHF.

This chain joins TRBV7-3 and TRBJ2-1; 7 bases line up with TRBD1. The V gene's germline CDR1 is SGHTA and CDR2 FQGTGA. J lost 6 bases, V lost 5 bases, and 4 bases had no gene match. CDR3 size: 13 residues. The CDR3 DNA follows: TGTGCCAGCAGCCTGGGACAGCTCAATGAGCAGTTCTTC. It is translated as CASSLGQLNEQFF.

V usage is TRBV5-6 and J usage is TRBJ2-2, with D possibly matching TRBD2 (7 bases). CDR3 length equals 15 residues. CDR1 SGHDT and CDR2 YYEEEE come from the germline V gene. Deletions cut 6 bases from V and 5 bases from J, with 17 bases between. CDR3 bases: TGTGCCAGCAACGGTCGGGGGGCGGATACCGGGGAGCTGTTTTTT. Translation: CASNGRGADTGELFF.

V usage is TRBV25-1 and J usage is TRBJ1-2, with D possibly being TRBD1 (5 bases). This CDR3 region has 14 residues. Germline V gene data show CDR1 as MGHDK and CDR2 as SYGVNS. V lost 2 bases, J lost 2 bases, and 9 bases lay in between. CDR3 DNA: TGTGCCAGCAGTGAAATGGGGGGGAACTATGGCTACACCTTC. Encoded protein: CASSEMGGNYGYTF.

The genes are TRBV9 and TRBJ2-7, with D maybe TRBD1 (5 bases). The CDR3 is 17 residues long. V was pared by 4 bases and J by 1 base, with 21 bases between. Germline V gives CDR1 SGDLS, CDR2 YYNGEE. CDR3 bases: TGTGCCAGCAGCCTGGGCTCGAAGGGGCAGAAGTCCTACGAGCAGTACTTC. Translating it yields CASSLGSKGQKSYEQYF.

V gene TRBV7-2 combines with J gene TRBJ2-7; D is undetermined. V lost 5 bases, J lost 0 bases, and 5 bases lay in between. The germline CDR1 and CDR2 sequences are SGHTA and FQGNSA. There are 12 residues in the CDR3. The CDR3 DNA reads TGTGCCAGCAGCCACAGCTCCTACGAGCAGTACTTC. Amino acid sequence: CASSHSSYEQYF.

J is TRBJ1-1 and V is TRBV6-5; D ambiguous. V was cut by 6 bases and J by 0 bases, with 8 bases left in between. Germline-derived CDR1 and CDR2 are MNHEY and SVGAGI. This CDR3 comprises 13 residues. The CDR3 is CASSREMNTEAFF. CDR3 coding DNA: TGTGCCAGCAGCCGAGAGATGAACACTGAAGCTTTCTTT.

The chain employs TRBV25-1 and TRBJ2-2; no clear D gene. The CDR3 loop spans 14 amino acids. Germline V gives CDR1 MGHDK, CDR2 SYGVNS. Trimming left V 3 bases short and J 3 bases short, with 8 bases between. CDR3 bases: TGTGCCAGCAGTGATGGGCGATACACCGGGGAGCTGTTTTTT. This gives the protein CASSDGRYTGELFF.

This rearrangement joins TRBV7-2 to TRBJ2-1; TRBD2 matches 11 bases. V shed 5 bases and J 2 bases; nucleotides not matched to a gene: 2. Germline CDR1 SGHTA, CDR2 FQGNSA. The CDR3 totals 15 residues. CDR3 region: CASSTSGSPYNEQFF. DNA for the CDR3: TGTGCCAGCAGCACTAGCGGGAGTCCCTACAATGAGCAGTTCTTC. The complete variable domain, with remaining parts taken from reference TRBV7-2 and TRBJ2-1, reads GAGVSQSPSNKVTEKGKDVELRCDPISGHTALYWYRQSLGQGLEFLIYFQGNSAPDKSGLPSDRFSAERTGGSVSTLTIQRTQQEDSAVYLCASSTSGSPYNEQFFGPGTRLTVL.

CDR3 protein: CASSLGGGRPSYEQYF. Written as DNA, the CDR3 is TGTGCCAGCAGCTTAGGAGGGGGCCGACCCTCCTACGAGCAGTACTTC. V and J are TRBV7-6 and TRBJ2-7; the match to TRBD1 covers 7 bases. Per the germline V gene, CDR1 is SGHVS and CDR2 is FNYEAQ. The CDR3 is 16 residues long. Trimming cost V 1 base and J 0 bases; bases outside gene matches: 6.

The V call is TRBV6-5, the J call TRBJ1-2; TRBD1 agrees at 10 bases. This CDR3 spans 13 amino acids. The V gene end was trimmed by 9 bases and the J gene end by 5 bases; junction bases not matched to a gene: 6. CDR1 is MNHEY, CDR2 SVGAGI, per germline. CDR3 bases: TGTGCCAGTAGGACAGGGGGTAAATATGGCTACACCTTC. Its translation is CASRTGGKYGYTF.

This chain links TRBV6-6 with TRBJ1-1, with D possibly TRBD1 on 6 matching bases. The V and J ends lost 9 bases and 6 bases respectively, with 17 bases between them. In germline, CDR1 is MNHNY, CDR2 SVGAGI (reference sequence). The CDR3 length is 13 residues. CDR3 bases: TGTGCCAGTAACAGGGCGTATGTGGCTGAAGCTTTCTTT. This codes for CASNRAYVAEAFF.

V is TRBV21-1 and J is TRBJ2-7; the listed D gene, TRBD1, was not tested against the DNA. TRBV21-1 is deemed a pseudogene. This CDR3 is 19 amino acids long. The CDR3 is CASSPGRGTGGNRPYEQYF. The CDR3 DNA reads TGTGCCAGCAGCCCCGGGAGGGGGACAGGGGGAAATAGGCCCTACGAGCAGTACTTC.

This chain uses TRBV5-6 with TRBJ2-5, with D possibly TRBD1 on 5 matching bases. Trimming left V 2 bases short and J 2 bases short, with 10 bases between. CDR3 size: 14 residues. The germline gives CDR1 SGHDT, CDR2 YYEEEE. The CDR3 DNA follows: TGTGCCAGCAGCTTCGGACAAGCACAAGAGACCCAGTACTTC. Its protein product is CASSFGQAQETQYF.

At least ten counts were recorded for this clone. The chain couples TRBV15 to TRBJ1-2; D is unresolved. CDR3 length: 14 residues. The V and J ends lost 0 bases and 6 bases respectively, with 11 bases between them. Germline loops: CDR1 LNHNV, CDR2 YYDKDF (reference sequence). The CDR3, as DNA: TGTGCCACCAGCAGAGATCTTAGCGTTGATGGCTACACCTTC. It codes for CATSRDLSVDGYTF.

The chain employs TRBV15 and TRBJ1-2; 7 bases line up with TRBD1. Germline trimming cut 1 base from V and 3 bases from J; bases unmatched to any gene: 5. This CDR3 has 15 amino acids. CDR1 LNHNV and CDR2 YYDKDF come from the germline V gene (reference sequence). CDR3 residues: CATSRGFGTDYGYTF. For the CDR3, the DNA is TGTGCCACCAGCAGAGGATTCGGGACAGACTATGGCTACACCTTC. The variable domain in full, completed from reference TRBV15 and TRBJ1-2, reads DAMVIQNPRYQVTQFGKPVTLSCSQTLNHNVMYWYQQKSSQAPKLLFHYYDKDFNNEADTPDNFQSRRPNTSFCFLDIRSPGLGDTAMYLCATSRGFGTDYGYTFGSGTRLTVV.

This clone showed up just a few times. This sequence joins TRBV28 and TRBJ2-3, with TRBD2 as a possible D gene (5 bases). The CDR3 has 16 amino acids. Trimming took off 4 bases at V and 0 bases at J, with 14 bases between the two ends. From germline, CDR1 is MDHEN and CDR2 SYDVKM. CDR3 bases: TGTGCCAGCAGTTCTCTGCCGGGCGGGAGCACAGATACGCAGTATTTT. Amino acid sequence: CASSSLPGGSTDTQYF.

The chain has TRBV7-3 and TRBJ2-6; 7 bases are a match to TRBD1. Per germline, CDR1 SGHTA and CDR2 FQGTGA. The CDR3 is made up of 16 amino acids. Unmatched junction bases numbered 2, after V lost 1 base and J lost 2 bases. As DNA, the CDR3 is TGTGCCAGCAGCTTAAGAGGGGGCACTGGGGCCAACGTCCTGACTTTC. It encodes CASSLRGGTGANVLTF.

The chain combines TRBV14 with TRBJ2-1; 9 bases line up with TRBD2. This CDR3 region has 19 residues. Germline lookup yields CDR1 SGHDN and CDR2 FVKESK. V lost 0 bases and J lost 6; bases outside the gene matches: 15. In DNA, the CDR3 is TGTGCCAGCAGCCAAGAATCGTTGATGGGCGGGAGGGGTCCCAATGAGCAGTTCTTC. Its translation is CASSQESLMGGRGPNEQFF.

The chain joins TRBV19 to TRBJ2-1; 11 positions match TRBD1. Trimming at V came to 0 bases and at J to 6 bases, leaving 10 bases not matched to a gene. Germline V gives CDR1 LNHDA, CDR2 SQIVND (reference sequence). The CDR3 runs 18 residues. CDR3 amino acids: CASSIDPRTGGSLNEQFF. The CDR3 nucleotides read TGTGCCAGTAGTATAGACCCTAGGACAGGGGGCTCGCTCAATGAGCAGTTCTTC.

The J gene is TRBJ1-4, the V gene TRBV19, with TRBD1 identical over 10 bases. This CDR3 contains 14 residues. Per the germline V gene, CDR1 is LNHDA and CDR2 is SQIVND (reference sequence). V shed 7 bases, J shed 5 bases, and the junction held 4 bases outside the gene matches. The CDR3 is CASNTGQGNEKLFF. In DNA, the CDR3 is TGTGCCAGTAACACGGGACAGGGGAATGAAAAACTGTTTTTT. Looking up the rest from reference TRBV19 and TRBJ1-4 gives the full variable domain: DGGITQSPKYLFRKEGQNVTLSCEQNLNHDAMYWYRQDPGQGLRLIYYSQIVNDFQKGDIAEGYSVSREKKESFPLTVTSAQKNPTAFYLCASNTGQGNEKLFFGSGTQLSVL.

This chain uses TRBV28 with TRBJ2-4; D may be TRBD1 (6 bases). Trimming left V 5 bases short and J 1 base short, with 12 bases between. The CDR3 loop spans 15 amino acids. Per germline, CDR1 MDHEN and CDR2 SYDVKM. CDR3 coding DNA: TGTGCCAGCAGTCCCGCAGGGGCGGCCAAAAACATTCAGTACTTC. Protein sequence: CASSPAGAAKNIQYF.

This clone occurred once. For the CDR3, the DNA is TGTGCCACCAGTGCCCGGGACAGGCGGCCCAATGAGCAGTTCTTC. This translates into CATSARDRRPNEQFF. The V and J genes are TRBV24-1 and TRBJ2-1; 8 bases are shared with TRBD1. Germline V gives CDR1 KGHDR, CDR2 SFDVKD. The junction had 8 bases not matched to a gene; V was cut back by 5 bases and J by 6 bases. This CDR3 has 15 residues.

This clone was recorded only once. The V gene is TRBV19, the J gene TRBJ1-6, with a possible D match to TRBD1 (5 bases). V was shortened by 6 bases and J by 7 bases, with 19 bases between the two germline ends. Germline V gene lookup returns CDR1 LNHDA and CDR2 SQIVND (reference sequence). CDR3 size: 16 residues. The CDR3 reads CASSRGLRAGNSPLHF. CDR3 in DNA: TGTGCCAGTAGCCGGGGACTTCGGGCGGGGAATTCACCCCTCCACTTT.